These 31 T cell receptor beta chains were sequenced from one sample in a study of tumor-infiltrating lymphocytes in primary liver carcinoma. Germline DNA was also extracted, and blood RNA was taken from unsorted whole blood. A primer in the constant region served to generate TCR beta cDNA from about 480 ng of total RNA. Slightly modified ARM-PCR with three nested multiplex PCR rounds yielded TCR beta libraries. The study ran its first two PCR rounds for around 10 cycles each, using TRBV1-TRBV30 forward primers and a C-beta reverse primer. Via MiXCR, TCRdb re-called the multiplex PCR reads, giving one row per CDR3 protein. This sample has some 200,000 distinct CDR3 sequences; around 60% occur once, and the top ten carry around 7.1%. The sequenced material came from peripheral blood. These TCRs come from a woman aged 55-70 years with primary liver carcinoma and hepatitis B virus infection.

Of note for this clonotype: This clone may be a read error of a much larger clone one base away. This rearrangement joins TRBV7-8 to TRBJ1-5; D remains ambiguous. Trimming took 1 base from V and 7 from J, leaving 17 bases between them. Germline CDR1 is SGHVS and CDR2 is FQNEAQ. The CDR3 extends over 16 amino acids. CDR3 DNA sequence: TGTGCCAGCAGCTTAGGTCCATCGGGGTCGAGACAGCCCCAGCATTTT. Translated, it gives CASSLGPSGSRQPQHF.

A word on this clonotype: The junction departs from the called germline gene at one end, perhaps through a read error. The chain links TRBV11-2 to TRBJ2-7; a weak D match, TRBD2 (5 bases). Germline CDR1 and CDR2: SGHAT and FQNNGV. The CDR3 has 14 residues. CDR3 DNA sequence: TGTGCCAGCAACTTAGGCGGGCAAGGAGGCAAGCAGTACTTC. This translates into CASNLGGQGGKQYF.

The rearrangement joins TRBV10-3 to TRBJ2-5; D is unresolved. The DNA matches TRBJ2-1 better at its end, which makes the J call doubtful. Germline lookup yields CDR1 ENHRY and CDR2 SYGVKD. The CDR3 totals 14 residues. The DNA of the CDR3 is TGTGCCATCAGTGAGTGGAGCGATAACAATGAGCAGTTCTTC. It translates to CAISEWSDNNEQFF.

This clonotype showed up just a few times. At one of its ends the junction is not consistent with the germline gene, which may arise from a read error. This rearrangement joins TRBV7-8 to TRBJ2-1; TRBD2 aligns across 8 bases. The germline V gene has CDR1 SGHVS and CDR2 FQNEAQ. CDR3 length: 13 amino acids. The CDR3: CASSLVGRGEQFF. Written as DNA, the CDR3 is TGTGCCAGTAGCTTAGTCGGGAGGGGAGAGCAGTTCTTC.

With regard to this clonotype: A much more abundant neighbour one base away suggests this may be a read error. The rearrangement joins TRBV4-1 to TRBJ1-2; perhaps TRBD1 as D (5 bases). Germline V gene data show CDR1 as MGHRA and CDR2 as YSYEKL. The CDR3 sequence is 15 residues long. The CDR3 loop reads CASSQGQGEMNGYIF. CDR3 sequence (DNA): TGCGCCAGCAGCCAAGGCCAGGGCGAAATGAATGGCTACATCTTC.

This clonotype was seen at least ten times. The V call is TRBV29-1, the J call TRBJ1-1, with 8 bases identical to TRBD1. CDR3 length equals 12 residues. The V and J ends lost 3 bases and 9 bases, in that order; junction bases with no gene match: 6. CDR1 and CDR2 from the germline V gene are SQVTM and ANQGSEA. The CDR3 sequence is CSVDRDRLKAFF. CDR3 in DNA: TGCAGCGTTGACCGGGACAGGCTGAAAGCTTTCTTT.

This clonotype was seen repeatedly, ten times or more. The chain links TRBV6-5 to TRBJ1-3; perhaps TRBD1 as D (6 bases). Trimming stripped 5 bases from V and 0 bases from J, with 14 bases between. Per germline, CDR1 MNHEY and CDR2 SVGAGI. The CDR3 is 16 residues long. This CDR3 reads CASSVTGTGSGNTIYF. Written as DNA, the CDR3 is TGTGCCAGCAGTGTAACAGGGACCGGCTCTGGAAACACCATATATTTT.

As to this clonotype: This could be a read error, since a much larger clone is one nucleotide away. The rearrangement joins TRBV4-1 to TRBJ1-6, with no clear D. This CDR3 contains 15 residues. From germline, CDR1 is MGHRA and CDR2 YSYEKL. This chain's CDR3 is CASSQYSTSNSLLHF. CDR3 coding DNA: TGCGCCAGCAGCCAGTACAGCACTAGTAATTCACTCCTCCACTTT.

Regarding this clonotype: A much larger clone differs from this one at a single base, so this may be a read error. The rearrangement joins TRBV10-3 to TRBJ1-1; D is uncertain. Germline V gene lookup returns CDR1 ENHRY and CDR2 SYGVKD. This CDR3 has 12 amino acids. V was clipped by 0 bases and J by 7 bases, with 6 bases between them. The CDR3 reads CAISESENEAFF. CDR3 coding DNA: TGTGCCATCAGTGAGTCTGAGAATGAAGCTTTCTTT.

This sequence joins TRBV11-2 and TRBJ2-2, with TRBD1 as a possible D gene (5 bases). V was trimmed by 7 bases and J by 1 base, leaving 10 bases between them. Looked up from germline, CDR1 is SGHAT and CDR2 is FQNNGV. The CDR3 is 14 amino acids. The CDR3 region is CASTPRGNTGELFF. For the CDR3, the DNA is TGTGCCAGCACCCCAAGGGGGAACACCGGGGAGCTGTTTTTT.

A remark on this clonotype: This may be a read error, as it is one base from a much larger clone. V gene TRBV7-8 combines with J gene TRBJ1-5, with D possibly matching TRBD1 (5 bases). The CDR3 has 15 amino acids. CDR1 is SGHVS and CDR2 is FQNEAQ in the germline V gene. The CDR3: CANSRRGGSNQPQHF. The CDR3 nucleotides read TGTGCCAACAGCCGACGGGGGGGGAGCAATCAGCCCCAGCATTTT.

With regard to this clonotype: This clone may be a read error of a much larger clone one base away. DNA for the CDR3: TGTGCCAGCAGCGGTAGCCTGGTTAGCGGGAGTTCCTACAATGAGCAGTTCTTC. This codes for CASSGSLVSGSSYNEQFF. V gene TRBV7-9 combines with J gene TRBJ2-1, with 9 bases fitting TRBD2. The CDR3 is 18 residues long. Germline V gene sequence: CDR1 SEHNR, CDR2 FQNEAQ (reference sequence). The trim removed 5 bases at V and 1 base at J, leaving 12 bases unmatched. Variable domain in full (rest from reference TRBV7-9 and TRBJ2-1): DTGVSQNPRHKITKRGQNVTFRCDPISEHNRLYWYRQTLGQGPEFLTYFQNEAQLEKSRLLSDRFSAERPKGSFSTLEIQRTEQGDSAMYLCASSGSLVSGSSYNEQFFGPGTRLTVL.

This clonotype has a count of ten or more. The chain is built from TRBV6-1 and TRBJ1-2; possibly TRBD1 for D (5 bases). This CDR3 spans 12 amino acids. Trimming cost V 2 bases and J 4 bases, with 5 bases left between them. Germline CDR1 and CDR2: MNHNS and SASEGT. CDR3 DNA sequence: TGTGCCAGCAGTGAAACAGGCTATGGCTACACCTTC. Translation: CASSETGYGYTF.

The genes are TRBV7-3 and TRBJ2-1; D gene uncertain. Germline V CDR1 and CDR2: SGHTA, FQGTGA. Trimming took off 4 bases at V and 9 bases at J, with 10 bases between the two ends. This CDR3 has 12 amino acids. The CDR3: CASSSRNGEQFF. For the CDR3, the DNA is TGTGCCAGCAGCTCGAGGAATGGTGAGCAGTTCTTC.

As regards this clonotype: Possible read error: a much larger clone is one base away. CDR3 loop: CTSSWGREETQYF. The CDR3 DNA reads TGTACCAGCAGCTGGGGGAGGGAAGAGACCCAGTACTTC. This chain connects TRBV7-8 to TRBJ2-5, with 7 bases that match TRBD2. The CDR3 spans 13 residues. Germline V gene lookup returns CDR1 SGHVS and CDR2 FQNEAQ.

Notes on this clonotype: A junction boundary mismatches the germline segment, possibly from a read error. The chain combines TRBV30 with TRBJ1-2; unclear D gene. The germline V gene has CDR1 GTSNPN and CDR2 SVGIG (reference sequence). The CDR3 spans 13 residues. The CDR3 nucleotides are TGTGCCTTAACTCCCACCGCAAACTATGGCTACGCCTTC. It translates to CALTPTANYGYAF.

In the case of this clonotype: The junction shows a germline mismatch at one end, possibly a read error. CDR3 residues: CASSWAPGELLF. CDR3 in DNA: TGTGCCAGCAGTTGGGCGCCAGGGGAACTGTTGTTT. The genes are TRBV12-3 or TRBV12-4 and TRBJ2-2; tentatively, D is TRBD1 (6 bases). The CDR3 spans 12 residues.

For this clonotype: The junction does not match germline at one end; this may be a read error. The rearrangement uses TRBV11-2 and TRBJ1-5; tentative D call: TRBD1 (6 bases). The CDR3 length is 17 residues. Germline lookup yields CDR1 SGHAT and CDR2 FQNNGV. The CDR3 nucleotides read TGTGCCATCAGCTTAGGCCCATCGGGGGCTGAGAATCGGCCCCAGCATTTT. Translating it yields CAISLGPSGAENRPQHF.

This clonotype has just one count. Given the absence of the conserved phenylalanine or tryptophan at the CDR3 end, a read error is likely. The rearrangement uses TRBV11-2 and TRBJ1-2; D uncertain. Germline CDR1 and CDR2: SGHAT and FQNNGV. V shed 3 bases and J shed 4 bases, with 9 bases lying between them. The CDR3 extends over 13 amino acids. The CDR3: CASSFDMSYGYTL. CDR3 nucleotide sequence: TGTGCCAGCAGCTTTGACATGTCCTATGGCTACACCTTA.

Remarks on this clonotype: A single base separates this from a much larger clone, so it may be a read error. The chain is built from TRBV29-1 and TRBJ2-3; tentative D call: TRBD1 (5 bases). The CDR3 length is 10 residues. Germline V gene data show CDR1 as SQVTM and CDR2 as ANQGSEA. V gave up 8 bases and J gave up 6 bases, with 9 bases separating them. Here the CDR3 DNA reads TGCAGCATGCCAGGGGATACGCAGTATTTT. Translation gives CSMPGDTQYF.

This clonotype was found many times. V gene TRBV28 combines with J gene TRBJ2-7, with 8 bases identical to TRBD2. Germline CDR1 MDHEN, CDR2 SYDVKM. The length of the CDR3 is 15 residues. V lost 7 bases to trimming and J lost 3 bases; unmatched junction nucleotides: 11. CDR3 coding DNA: TGTGCCAGCACTCCCGGGGGGGTCCCTCTCTACGAGCAGTACTTC. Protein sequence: CASTPGGVPLYEQYF.

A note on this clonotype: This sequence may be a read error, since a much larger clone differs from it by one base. The chain's CDR3 is CASSSQVRNEQFF. The CDR3 DNA follows: TGTGCCAGCAGTTCACAGGTGAGGAATGAGCAGTTCTTC. The chain links TRBV6-1 to TRBJ2-1; D is possibly TRBD1 (5 bases). The CDR3 spans 13 residues. Trimming removed 5 bases from V and 7 bases from J, with 12 bases in between. CDR1 MNHNS and CDR2 SASEGT come from the germline V gene.

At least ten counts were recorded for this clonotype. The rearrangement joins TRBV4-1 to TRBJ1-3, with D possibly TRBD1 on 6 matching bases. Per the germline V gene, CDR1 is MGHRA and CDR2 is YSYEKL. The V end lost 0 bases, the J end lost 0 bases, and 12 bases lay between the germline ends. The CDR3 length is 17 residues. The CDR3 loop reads CASSQDPGTSSGNTIYF. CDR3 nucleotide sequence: TGCGCCAGCAGCCAAGACCCCGGGACATCCTCTGGAAACACCATATATTTT.

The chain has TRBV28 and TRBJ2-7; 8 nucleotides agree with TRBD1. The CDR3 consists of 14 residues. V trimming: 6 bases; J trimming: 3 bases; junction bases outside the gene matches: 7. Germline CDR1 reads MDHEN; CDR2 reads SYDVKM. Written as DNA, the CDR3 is TGTGCCAGCAGGGATCAGGGGGCGCGCTACGAGCAGTACTTC. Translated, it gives CASRDQGARYEQYF.

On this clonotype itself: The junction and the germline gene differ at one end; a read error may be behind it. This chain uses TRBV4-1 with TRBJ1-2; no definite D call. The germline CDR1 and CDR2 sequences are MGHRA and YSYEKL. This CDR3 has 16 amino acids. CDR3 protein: CASSQEAGRSNYGCTF. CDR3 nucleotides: TGCGCCAGCAGCCAAGAAGCGGGCAGATCTAACTATGGCTGCACCTTT.

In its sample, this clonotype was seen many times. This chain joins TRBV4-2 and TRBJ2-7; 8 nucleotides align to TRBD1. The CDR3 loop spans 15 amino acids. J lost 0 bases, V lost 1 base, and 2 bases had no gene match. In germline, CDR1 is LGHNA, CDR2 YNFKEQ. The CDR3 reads CASSQGGTGSYEQYF. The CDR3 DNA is TGTGCCAGCAGCCAAGGGGGGACAGGCTCCTACGAGCAGTACTTC.

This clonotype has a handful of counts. The CDR3 loop reads CASSAGLGMNTEAFF. DNA for the CDR3: TGTGCCAGCAGTGCAGGACTTGGGATGAACACTGAAGCTTTCTTT. This rearrangement joins TRBV6-2 or TRBV6-3 to TRBJ1-1; D is ambiguous. V was shortened by 5 bases and J by 0 bases, with 13 bases between the two germline ends. Germline assignment: CDR1 MNHEY and CDR2 SVGEGT. The CDR3 runs 15 residues.

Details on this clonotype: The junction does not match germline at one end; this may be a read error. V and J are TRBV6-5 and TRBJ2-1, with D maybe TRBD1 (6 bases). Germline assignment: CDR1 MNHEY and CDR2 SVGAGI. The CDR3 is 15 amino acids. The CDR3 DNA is TGTGCCAGCAAAGTGGAATCAGGGGCAAACAATGATCAGTTCTTC. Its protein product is CASKVESGANNDQFF.

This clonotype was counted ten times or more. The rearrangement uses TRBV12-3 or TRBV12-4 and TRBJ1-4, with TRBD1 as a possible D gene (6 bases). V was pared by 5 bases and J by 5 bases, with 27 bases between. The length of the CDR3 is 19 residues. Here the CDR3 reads CASSPLPGQEGGKNEKLFF. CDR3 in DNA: TGTGCCAGCAGTCCCCTACCAGGTCAAGAGGGGGGGAAAAATGAAAAACTGTTTTTT.

CDR3 nucleotide sequence: TGTGTCAGCAGCAAAGGAAAGGCGGGAGGGCCCGCCTACGACCAGTACTTC. Translated: CVSSKGKAGGPAYDQYF. The chain is built from TRBV21-1 and TRBJ2-7; no check of the table's D call, TRBD2, against the DNA was made. TRBV21-1 is a known pseudogene. The CDR3 is 17 amino acids.

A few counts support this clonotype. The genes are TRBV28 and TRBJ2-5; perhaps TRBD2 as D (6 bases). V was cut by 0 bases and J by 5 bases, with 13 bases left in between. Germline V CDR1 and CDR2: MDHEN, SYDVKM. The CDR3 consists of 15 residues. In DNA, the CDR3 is TGTGCCAGCAGTTTATGGGACTGGCGGGACGAGACCCAGTACTTC. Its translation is CASSLWDWRDETQYF.